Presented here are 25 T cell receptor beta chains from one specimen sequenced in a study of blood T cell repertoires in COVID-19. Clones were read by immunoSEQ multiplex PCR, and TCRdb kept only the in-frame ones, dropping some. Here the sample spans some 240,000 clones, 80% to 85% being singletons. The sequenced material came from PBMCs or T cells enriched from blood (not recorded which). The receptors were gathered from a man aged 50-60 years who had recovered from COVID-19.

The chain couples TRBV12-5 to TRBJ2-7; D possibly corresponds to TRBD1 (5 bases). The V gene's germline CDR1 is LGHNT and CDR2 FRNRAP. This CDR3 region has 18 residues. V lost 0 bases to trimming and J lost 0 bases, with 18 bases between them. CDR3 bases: TGTGCTAGTGGTTTGGTCCCCGTGGGGCGGCGTAGCTCCTACGAGCAGTACTTC. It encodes CASGLVPVGRRSSYEQYF. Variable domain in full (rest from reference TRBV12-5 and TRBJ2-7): DARVTQTPRHKVTEMGQEVTMRCQPILGHNTVFWYRQTMMQGLELLAYFRNRAPLDDSGMPKDRFSAEMPDATLATLKIQPSEPRDSAVYFCASGLVPVGRRSSYEQYFGPGTRLTVT.

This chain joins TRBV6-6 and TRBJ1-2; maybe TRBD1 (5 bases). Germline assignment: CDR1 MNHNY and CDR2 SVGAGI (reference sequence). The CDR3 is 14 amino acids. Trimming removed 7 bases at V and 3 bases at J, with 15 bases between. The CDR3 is CASTLSRGDYGYTF. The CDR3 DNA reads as TGTGCCAGCACCCTTTCCCGGGGGGACTATGGCTACACCTTC.

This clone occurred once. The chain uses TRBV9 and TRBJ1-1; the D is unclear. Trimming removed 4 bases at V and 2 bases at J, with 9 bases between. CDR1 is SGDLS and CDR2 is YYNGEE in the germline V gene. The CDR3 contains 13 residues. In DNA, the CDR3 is TGTGCCAGCAGCCCGGAGGTAAACACTGAAGCTTTCTTT. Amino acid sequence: CASSPEVNTEAFF.

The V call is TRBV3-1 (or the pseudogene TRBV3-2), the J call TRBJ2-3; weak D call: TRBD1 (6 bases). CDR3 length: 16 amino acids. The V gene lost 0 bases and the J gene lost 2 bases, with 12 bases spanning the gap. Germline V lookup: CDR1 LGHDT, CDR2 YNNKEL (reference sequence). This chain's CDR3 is CASSQDKDRTTDTQYF. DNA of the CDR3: TGTGCCAGCAGCCAAGATAAGGACAGAACCACAGATACGCAGTATTTT.

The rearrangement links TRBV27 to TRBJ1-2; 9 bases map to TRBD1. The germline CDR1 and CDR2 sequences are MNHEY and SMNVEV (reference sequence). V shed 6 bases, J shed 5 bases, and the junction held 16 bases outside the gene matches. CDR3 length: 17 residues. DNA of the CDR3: TGTGCCAGCAGATTAAGCGGGACAGGGACCCTGGGGTATGGCTACACCTTC. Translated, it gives CASRLSGTGTLGYGYTF.

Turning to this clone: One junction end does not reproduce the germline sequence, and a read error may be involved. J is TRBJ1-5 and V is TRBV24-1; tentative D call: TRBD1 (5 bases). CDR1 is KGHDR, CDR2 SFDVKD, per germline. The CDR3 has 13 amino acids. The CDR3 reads CATSDLYGAERFF. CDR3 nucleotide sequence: TGTGCCACCAGTGATTTATATGGGGCAGAAAGGTTTTTT.

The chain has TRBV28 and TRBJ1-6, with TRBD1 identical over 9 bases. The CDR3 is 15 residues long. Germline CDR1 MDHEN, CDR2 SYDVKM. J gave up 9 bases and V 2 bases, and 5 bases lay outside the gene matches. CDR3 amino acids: CASSLLQGAVSPLHF. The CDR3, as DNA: TGTGCCAGCAGTTTACTACAGGGGGCTGTTTCACCCCTCCACTTT.

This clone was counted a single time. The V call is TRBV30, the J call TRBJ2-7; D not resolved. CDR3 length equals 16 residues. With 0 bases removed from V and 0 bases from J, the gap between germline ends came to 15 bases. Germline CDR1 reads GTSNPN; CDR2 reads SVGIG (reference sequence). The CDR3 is CAWSVLREYNSYEQYF. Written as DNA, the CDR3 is TGTGCCTGGAGTGTATTAAGAGAGTATAACTCCTACGAGCAGTACTTC. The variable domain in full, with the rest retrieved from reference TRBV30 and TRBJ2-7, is SQTIHQWPATLVQPVGSPLSLECTVEGTSNPNLYWYRQAAGRGLQLLFYSVGIGQISSEVPQNLSASRPQDRQFILSSKKLLLSDSGFYLCAWSVLREYNSYEQYFGPGTRLTVT.

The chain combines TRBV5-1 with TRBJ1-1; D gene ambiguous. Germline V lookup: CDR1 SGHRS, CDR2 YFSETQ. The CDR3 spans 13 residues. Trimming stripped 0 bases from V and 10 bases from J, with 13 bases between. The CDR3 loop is CASSLAKQSRAFF. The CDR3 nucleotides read TGCGCCAGCAGCTTGGCCAAACAGTCACGAGCTTTCTTT.

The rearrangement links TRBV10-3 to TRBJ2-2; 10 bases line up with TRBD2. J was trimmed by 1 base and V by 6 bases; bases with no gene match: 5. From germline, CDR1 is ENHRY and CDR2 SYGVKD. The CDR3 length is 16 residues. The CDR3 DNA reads TGTGCCATCAGGGCTAGCGGGAGCGAGAACACCGGGGAGCTGTTTTTT. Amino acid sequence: CAIRASGSENTGELFF.

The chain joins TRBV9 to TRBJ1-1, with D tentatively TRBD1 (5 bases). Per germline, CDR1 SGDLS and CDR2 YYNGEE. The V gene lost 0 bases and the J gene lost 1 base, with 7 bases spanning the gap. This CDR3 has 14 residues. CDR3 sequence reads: CASSVVTENTEAFF. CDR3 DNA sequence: TGTGCCAGCAGCGTAGTGACAGAGAACACTGAAGCTTTCTTT. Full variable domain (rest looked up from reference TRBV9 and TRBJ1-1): DSGVTQTPKHLITATGQRVTLRCSPRSGDLSVYWYQQSLDQGLQFLIQYYNGEERAKGNILERFSAQQFPDLHSELNLSSLELGDSALYFCASSVVTENTEAFFGQGTRLTVV.

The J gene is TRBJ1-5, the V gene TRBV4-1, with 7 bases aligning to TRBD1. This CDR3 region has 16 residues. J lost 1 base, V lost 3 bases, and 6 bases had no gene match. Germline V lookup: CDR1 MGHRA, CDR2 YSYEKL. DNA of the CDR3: TGCGCCAGCAGCCAGTTAACAGGGGACAGCAATCAGCCCCAGCATTTT. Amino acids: CASSQLTGDSNQPQHF.

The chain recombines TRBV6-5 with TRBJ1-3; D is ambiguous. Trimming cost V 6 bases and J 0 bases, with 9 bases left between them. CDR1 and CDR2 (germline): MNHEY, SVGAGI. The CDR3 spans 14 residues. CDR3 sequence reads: CASRPDISGNTIYF. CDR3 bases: TGTGCCAGCAGACCCGACATCTCTGGAAACACCATATATTTT.

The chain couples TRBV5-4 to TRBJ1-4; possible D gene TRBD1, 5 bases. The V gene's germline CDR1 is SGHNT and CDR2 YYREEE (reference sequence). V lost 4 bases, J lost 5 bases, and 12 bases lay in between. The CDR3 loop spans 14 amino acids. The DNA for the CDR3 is TGTGCCAGCAGCGGGGGACTGCGCAATGAAAAACTGTTTTTT. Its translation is CASSGGLRNEKLFF. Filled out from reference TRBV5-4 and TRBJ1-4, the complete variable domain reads ETGVTQSPTHLIKTRGQQVTLRCSSQSGHNTVSWYQQALGQGPQFIFQYYREEENGRGNFPPRFSGLQFPNYSSELNVNALELDDSALYLCASSGGLRNEKLFFGSGTQLSVL.

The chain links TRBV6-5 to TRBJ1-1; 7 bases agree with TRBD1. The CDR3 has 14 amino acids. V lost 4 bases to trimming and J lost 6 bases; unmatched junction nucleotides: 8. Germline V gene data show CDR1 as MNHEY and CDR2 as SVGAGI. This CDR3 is CASSSTGPGAEAFF. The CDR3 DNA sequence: TGTGCCAGCAGTTCGACAGGGCCTGGGGCTGAAGCTTTCTTT.

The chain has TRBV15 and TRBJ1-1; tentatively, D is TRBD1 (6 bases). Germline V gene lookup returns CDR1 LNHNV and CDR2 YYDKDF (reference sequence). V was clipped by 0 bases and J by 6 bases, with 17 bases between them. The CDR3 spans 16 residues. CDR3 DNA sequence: TGTGCCACCAGCAGAGACCAGGGGCTTAGTACCGCTGAAGCTTTCTTT. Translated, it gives CATSRDQGLSTAEAFF.

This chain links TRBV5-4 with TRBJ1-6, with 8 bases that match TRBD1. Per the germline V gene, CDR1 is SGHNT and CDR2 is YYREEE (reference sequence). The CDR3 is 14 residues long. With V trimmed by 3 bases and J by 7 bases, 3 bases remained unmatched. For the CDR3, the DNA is TGTGCCAGCAGCTCGAGGACAGGGAATTCACCCCTCCACTTT. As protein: CASSSRTGNSPLHF.

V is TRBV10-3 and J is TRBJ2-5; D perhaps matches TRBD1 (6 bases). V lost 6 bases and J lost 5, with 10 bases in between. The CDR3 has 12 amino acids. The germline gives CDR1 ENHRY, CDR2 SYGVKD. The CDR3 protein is CAISTGSETQYF. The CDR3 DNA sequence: TGTGCCATCAGCACAGGGTCGGAGACCCAGTACTTC.

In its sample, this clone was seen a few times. CDR3 DNA: TGCGCCAGCAGCTTCGTAGCGGGATCCTACGAGCAGTACTTC. It codes for CASSFVAGSYEQYF. The chain recombines TRBV5-1 with TRBJ2-7; 8 nucleotides match TRBD2. Germline assignment: CDR1 SGHRS and CDR2 YFSETQ. The ends lost 2 bases at V and 1 base at J; junction bases unmatched: 2. The CDR3 is made up of 14 amino acids.

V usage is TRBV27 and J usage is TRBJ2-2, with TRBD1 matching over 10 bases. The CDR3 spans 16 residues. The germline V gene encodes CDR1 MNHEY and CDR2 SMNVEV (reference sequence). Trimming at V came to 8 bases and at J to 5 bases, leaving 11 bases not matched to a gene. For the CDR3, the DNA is TGTGCCAGCGGATCCCGGGACAGGGGTTATACCGGGGAGCTGTTTTTT. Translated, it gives CASGSRDRGYTGELFF.

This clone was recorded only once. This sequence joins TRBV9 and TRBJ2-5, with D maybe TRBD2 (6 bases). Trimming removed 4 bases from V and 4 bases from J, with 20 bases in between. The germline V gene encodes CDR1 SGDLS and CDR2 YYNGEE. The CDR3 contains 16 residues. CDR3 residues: CASSSRGLLGGETQYF. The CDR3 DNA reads TGTGCCAGCAGCTCCCGGGGACTCCTAGGAGGAGAGACCCAGTACTTC. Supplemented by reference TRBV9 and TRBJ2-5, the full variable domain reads DSGVTQTPKHLITATGQRVTLRCSPRSGDLSVYWYQQSLDQGLQFLIQYYNGEERAKGNILERFSAQQFPDLHSELNLSSLELGDSALYFCASSSRGLLGGETQYFGPGTRLLVL.

Here the CDR3 DNA reads TGTGCCAGTAGGGGGGCCTTCTCTGGAAACACCATATATTTT. This sequence encodes CASRGAFSGNTIYF. The J gene is TRBJ1-3, the V gene TRBV19, with D possibly being TRBD1 (6 bases). There are 14 residues in the CDR3. The V gene's germline CDR1 is LNHDA and CDR2 SQIVND (reference sequence). V was clipped by 6 bases and J by 0 bases, with 9 bases between them.

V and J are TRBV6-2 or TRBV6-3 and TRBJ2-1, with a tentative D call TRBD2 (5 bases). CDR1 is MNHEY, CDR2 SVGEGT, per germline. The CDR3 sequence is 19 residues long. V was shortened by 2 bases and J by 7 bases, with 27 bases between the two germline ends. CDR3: CASSYNRQAGSGIKNEQFF. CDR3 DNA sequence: TGTGCCAGCAGTTACAATCGGCAGGCAGGCTCGGGAATAAAAAATGAGCAGTTCTTC.

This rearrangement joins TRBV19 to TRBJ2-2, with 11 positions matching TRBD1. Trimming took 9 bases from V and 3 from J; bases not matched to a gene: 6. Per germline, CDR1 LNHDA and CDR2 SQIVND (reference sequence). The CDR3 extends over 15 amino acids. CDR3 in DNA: TGTGCCAGCTCCGGGACAGGGGGGGACACCGGGGAGCTGTTTTTT. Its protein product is CASSGTGGDTGELFF.

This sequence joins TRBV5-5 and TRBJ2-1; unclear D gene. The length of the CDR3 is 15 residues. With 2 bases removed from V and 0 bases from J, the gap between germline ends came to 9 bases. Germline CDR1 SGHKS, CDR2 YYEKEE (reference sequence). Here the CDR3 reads CASSFADSSYNEQFF. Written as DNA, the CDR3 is TGTGCCAGCAGCTTCGCTGATAGCTCCTACAATGAGCAGTTCTTC.